The clone carrying this TCR beta chain was recorded a few times. No antigen is known for it. The sample originates from a study of T cell repertoires in cytomegalovirus infection. TCRdb reanalysed the reads using MiXCR and keeps one entry per CDR3 protein. The sample yields approximately 390,000 distinct CDR3 sequences, around a third seen once. V was clipped by 4 bases and J by 2 bases, with 9 bases between them. The CDR3 has 15 amino acids. Germline V gene data show CDR1 as MNHNY and CDR2 as SVGAGI (reference sequence). The material sequenced was cultured PBMCs, taken from culture after CMV antigen stimulation. V is TRBV6-6 and J is TRBJ2-6; tentative D call: TRBD1 (5 bases). The receptor comes from a human donor in good health (CMV status not recorded). Some clones in this sample may be carry-over from other donors' samples. The CDR3 reads CASSSQGTGANVLTF. The DNA of the CDR3 is TGTGCCAGCAGTTCTCAGGGCACTGGGGCCAACGTCCTGACTTTC.